This T cell receptor beta chain was captured by sequencing in a study of T-cell memory formation after mild COVID-19. Study as a whole: Each donor largely had its own TCR clusters.

A single record per CDR3 protein comes from TCRdb applying MiXCR to the 5' RACE reads. Of fewer than 400,000 distinct CDR3 sequences listed, 10% to 15% are singletons. Study-wide findings and caveats: Contracting CD4+ clones were located mainly in CM and EM, and CD8+ clones in EMRA. The appearance of some responding clones in pre-infection memory suggested that cross-reactive memory joined. The study found balanced CD4/CD8 in clones contracting day 15 to 85 and a CD4+ lean in later expanders.

Ten or more counts support this clonotype. As yet, its antigen is unknown. The junction departs from the called germline gene at one end, perhaps through a read error. Source material: PBMCs or a T cell subset sorted from them (not recorded which). The sequence derives from a man younger than 30 who had mild COVID-19 (a few samples of this study predate the infection). Cell type and time point are not known.

The CDR3: CASSLGAGKSPALSF. The DNA for the CDR3 is TGCGCCAGCAGCTTGGGCGCGGGAAAATCCCCAGCCCTAAGCTTC. V is TRBV5-1 and J is TRBJ2-1, with D maybe TRBD2 (6 bases). This CDR3 comprises 15 residues. The germline V gene has CDR1 SGHRS and CDR2 YFSETQ.